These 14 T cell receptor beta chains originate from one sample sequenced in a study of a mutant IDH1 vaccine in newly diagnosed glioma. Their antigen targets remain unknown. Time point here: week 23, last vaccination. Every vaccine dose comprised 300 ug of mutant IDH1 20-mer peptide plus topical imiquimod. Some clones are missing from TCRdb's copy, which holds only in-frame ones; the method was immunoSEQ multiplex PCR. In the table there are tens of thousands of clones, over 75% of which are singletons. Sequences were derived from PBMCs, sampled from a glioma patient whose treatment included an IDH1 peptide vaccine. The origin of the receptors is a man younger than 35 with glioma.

This CDR3 reads CASSQDGNRGDVETQYF. DNA for the CDR3: TGTGCCAGCAGCCAAGATGGGAACAGGGGTGACGTGGAGACCCAGTACTTC. The chain couples TRBV4-2 to TRBJ2-5; 7 bases fit TRBD1. V dropped 0 bases and J dropped 5; count of bases not matched to a gene: 12. CDR3 length: 17 amino acids. Germline V CDR1 and CDR2: LGHNA, YNFKEQ.

CDR3 amino acids: CASTAIGGRRTYEQYF. The CDR3 DNA sequence: TGTGCCAGCACCGCGATTGGGGGACGGAGGACCTACGAGCAGTACTTC. The chain has TRBV7-9 and TRBJ2-7; tentatively, D is TRBD1 or TRBD2 (5 bases each). The germline V gene encodes CDR1 SEHNR and CDR2 FQNEAQ (reference sequence). This CDR3 comprises 16 residues. V was pared by 7 bases and J by 2 bases, with 21 bases between.

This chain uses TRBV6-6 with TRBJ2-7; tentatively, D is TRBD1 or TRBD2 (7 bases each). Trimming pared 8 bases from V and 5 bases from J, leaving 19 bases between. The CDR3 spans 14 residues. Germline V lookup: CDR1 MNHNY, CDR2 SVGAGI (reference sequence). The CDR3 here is CASVRGEGANEQYF. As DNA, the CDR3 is TGTGCCAGCGTGCGAGGGGAGGGGGCCAACGAGCAGTACTTC.

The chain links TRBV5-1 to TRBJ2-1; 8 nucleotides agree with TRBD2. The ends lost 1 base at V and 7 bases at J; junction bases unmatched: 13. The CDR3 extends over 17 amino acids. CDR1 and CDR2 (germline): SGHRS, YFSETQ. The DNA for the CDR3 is TGCGCCAGCAGCTTGAGCTCAGCGGGAGACGGGCCAAATGAGCAGTTCTTC. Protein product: CASSLSSAGDGPNEQFF.

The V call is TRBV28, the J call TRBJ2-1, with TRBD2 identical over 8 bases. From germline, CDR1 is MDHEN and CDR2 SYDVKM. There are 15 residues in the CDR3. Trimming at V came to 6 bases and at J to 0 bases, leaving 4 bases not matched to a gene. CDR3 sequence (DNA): TGTGCCAGCAGGTTAGCGGGGAGCTCCTACAATGAGCAGTTCTTC. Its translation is CASRLAGSSYNEQFF.

CDR3 in DNA: TGTGCCAGCTGGAGGGGGAAGAACACTGAAGCTTTCTTT. Amino acid sequence: CASWRGKNTEAFF. The chain carries TRBV6-1 and TRBJ1-1, with D perhaps matching TRBD1 (6 bases). The germline V gene encodes CDR1 MNHNS and CDR2 SASEGT. V was clipped by 8 bases and J by 1 base, with 11 bases between them. This CDR3 is built from 13 residues.

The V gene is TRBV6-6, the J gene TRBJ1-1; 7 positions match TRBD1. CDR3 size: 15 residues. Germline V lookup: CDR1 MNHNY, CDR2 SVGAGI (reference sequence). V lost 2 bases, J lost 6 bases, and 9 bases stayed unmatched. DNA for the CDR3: TGTGCCAGCAGTTACCCCAGGGACAGCGCTCCTGAAGCTTTCTTT. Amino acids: CASSYPRDSAPEAFF.

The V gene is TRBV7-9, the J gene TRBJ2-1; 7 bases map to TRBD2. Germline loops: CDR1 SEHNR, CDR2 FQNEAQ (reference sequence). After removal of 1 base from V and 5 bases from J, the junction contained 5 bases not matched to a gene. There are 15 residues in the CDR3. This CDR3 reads CASSLDLAENNEQFF. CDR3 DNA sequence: TGTGCCAGCAGCTTAGATCTAGCGGAGAACAATGAGCAGTTCTTC.

The DNA for the CDR3 is TGTGCCAGTAGGTCGGCAGGGTGGAGCAATCAGCCCCAGCATTTT. Translated, it gives CASRSAGWSNQPQHF. This rearrangement joins TRBV19 to TRBJ1-5; D may be TRBD1 (5 bases). Germline V lookup: CDR1 LNHDA, CDR2 SQIVND (reference sequence). With 6 bases removed from V and 1 base from J, the gap between germline ends came to 13 bases. This CDR3 region has 15 residues.

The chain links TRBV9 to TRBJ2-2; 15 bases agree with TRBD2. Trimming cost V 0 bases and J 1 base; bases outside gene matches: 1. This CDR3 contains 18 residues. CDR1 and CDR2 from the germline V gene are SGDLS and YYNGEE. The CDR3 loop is CASSVGGLAGGNTGELFF. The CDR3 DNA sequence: TGTGCCAGCAGCGTAGGGGGACTAGCGGGAGGGAACACCGGGGAGCTGTTTTTT.

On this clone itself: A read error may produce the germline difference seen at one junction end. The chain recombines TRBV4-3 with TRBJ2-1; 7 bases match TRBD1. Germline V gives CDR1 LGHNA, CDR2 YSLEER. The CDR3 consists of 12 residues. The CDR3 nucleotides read TGCGCCAGCAGCCAAGACGGGACAGTTTTGATCTTC. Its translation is CASSQDGTVLIF.

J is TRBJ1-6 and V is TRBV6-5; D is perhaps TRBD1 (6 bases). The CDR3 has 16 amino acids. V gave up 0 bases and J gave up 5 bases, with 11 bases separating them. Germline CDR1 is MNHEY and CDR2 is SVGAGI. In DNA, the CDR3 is TGTGCCAGCAGTTACTCGAACAGGGCAAATAATTCACCCCTCCACTTT. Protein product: CASSYSNRANNSPLHF.

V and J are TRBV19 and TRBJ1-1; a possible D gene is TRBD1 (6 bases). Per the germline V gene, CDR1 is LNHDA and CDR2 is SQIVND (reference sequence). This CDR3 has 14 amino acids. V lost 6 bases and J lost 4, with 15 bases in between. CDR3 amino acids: CASSFGRGSTEAFF. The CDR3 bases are TGTGCCAGTAGCTTCGGCAGGGGTAGCACTGAAGCTTTCTTT.

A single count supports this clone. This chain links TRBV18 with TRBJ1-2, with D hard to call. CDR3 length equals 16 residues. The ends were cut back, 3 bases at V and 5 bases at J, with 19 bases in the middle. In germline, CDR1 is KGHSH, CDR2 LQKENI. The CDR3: CASSPTTLTMGYGYTF. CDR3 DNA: TGTGCCAGCTCACCTACGACATTAACTATGGGTTATGGCTACACCTTC.